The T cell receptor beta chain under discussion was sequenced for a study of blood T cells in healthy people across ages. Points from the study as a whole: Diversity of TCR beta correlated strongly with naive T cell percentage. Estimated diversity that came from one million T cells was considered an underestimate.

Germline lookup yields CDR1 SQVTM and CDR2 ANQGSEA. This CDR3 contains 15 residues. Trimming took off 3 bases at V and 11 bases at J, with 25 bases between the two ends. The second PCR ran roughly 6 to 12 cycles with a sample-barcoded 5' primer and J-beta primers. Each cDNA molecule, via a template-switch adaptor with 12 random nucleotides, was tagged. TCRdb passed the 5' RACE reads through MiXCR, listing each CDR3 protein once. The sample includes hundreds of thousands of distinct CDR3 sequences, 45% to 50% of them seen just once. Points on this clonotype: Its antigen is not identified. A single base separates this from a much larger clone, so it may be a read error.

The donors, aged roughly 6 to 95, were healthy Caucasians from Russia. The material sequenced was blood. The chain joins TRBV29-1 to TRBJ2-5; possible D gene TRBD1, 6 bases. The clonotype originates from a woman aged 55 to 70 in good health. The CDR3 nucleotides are TGCAGCGTTGAGGCCCCACCGGGACAAACCAATGAGCAGTACTTC. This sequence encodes CSVEAPPGQTNEQYF. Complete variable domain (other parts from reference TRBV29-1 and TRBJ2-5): SAVISQKPSRDICQRGTSLTIQCQVDSQVTMMFWYRQQPGQSLTLIATANQGSEATYESGFVIDKFPISRPNLTFSTLTVSNMSPEDSSIYLCSVEAPPGQTNEQYFGPGTRLLVL.